Listed below are T cell receptor beta chains from one sample, sequenced in a study of cytomegalovirus exposure and HLA in healthy donors. Using immunoSEQ multiplex PCR, the repertoire was profiled, and TCRdb retains in-frame clones only, with some absent. The sample contains about 160,000 clones, less than 90% of which appear only once. Specimen: PBMCs. The receptors derive from a young woman in good health and CMV-seronegative. CDR3s include the opening cysteine and the closing phenylalanine or tryptophan. Fields, in order: D gene, J gene, V gene, clone size, CDR3 DNA, CDR3 protein. The D gene is left open where the match is weak. Clone size appears in some rows only: once, few, many, or a class for an expanded clone.

>-|TRBJ1-5|TRBV11-2|-
TGTGCCAGCAGCTTAGGGGATAGCAATCAGCCCCAGCATTTT
CASSLGDSNQPQHF
>TRBD2|TRBJ2-7|TRBV4-1|-
TGCGCCAGCAGCCAAGTTATAGCGGGAGGACTCTACGAGCAGTACTTC
CASSQVIAGGLYEQYF
>-|TRBJ2-5|TRBV5-4|-
TGTGCCAGCAGCCTCCTGTACCAAGAGACCCAGTACTTC
CASSLLYQETQYF
>-|TRBJ1-2|TRBV10-3|-
TGTGCCATCAACCCGGGGCCCATATATGGCTACACCTTC
CAINPGPIYGYTF
>-|TRBJ1-1|TRBV5-1|few
TGCGCCAGCAGCTTGACAGCGGACGGGAAAGCTTTCTTT
CASSLTADGKAFF
>TRBD2|TRBJ2-1|TRBV20-1|-
TGCAGTGCTAGCGCGGGGGGCCCGTTCTTC
CSASAGGPFF
>TRBD2|TRBJ2-1|TRBV28|-
TGTGCCAGCAGCTCAAATTCCCGCGGGAGGGGGGTGAATGAGCAGTTCTTC
CASSSNSRGRGVNEQFF
>-|TRBJ1-1|TRBV14|-
TGTGCCAGCAGCCACACAGGAGTGGGGCACACTGAAGCTTTCTTT
CASSHTGVGHTEAFF
>-|TRBJ2-3|TRBV2|once
TGTGCCAGCAGTGAAAGAACGGTTACGCAGTATTTT
CASSERTVTQYF
>-|TRBJ1-3|TRBV4-2|-
TGTGCCAGCAGCCAAGAAATTAGCTCTGGAAACACCATATATTTT
CASSQEISSGNTIYF
>-|TRBJ2-7|TRBV6-6|-
TGTGCCAGTCGCTATAGCGGCAGCGGATACGAGCAGTACTTC
CASRYSGSGYEQYF